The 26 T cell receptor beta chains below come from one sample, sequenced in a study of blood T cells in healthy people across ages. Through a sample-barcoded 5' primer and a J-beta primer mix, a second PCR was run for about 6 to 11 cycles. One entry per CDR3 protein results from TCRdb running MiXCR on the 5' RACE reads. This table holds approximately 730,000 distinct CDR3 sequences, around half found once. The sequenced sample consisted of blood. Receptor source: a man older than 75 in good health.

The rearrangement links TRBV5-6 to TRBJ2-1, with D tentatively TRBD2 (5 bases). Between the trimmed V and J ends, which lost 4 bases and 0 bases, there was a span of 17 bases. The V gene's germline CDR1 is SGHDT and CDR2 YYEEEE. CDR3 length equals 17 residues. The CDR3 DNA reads TGTGCCAGCAGCCAAGGTCCGCGGGTGAGCTCCTACAATGAGCAGTTCTTC. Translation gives CASSQGPRVSSYNEQFF. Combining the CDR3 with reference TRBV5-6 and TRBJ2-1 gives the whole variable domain DAGVTQSPTHLIKTRGQQVTLRCSPKSGHDTVSWYQQALGQGPQFIFQYYEEEERQRGNFPDRFSGHQFPNYSSELNVNALLLGDSALYLCASSQGPRVSSYNEQFFGPGTRLTVL.

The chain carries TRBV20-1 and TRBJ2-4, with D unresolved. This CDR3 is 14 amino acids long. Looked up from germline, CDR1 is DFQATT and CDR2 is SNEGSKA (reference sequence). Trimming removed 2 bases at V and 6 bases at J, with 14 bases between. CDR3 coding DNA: TGCAGTGCTAGACTTTTGGAATCAGGAAACATTCAGTACTTC. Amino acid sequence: CSARLLESGNIQYF.

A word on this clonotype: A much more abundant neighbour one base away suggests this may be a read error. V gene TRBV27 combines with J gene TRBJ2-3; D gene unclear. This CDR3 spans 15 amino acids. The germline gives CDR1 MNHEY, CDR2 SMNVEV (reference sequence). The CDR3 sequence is CASSLGRRSTNTQYF. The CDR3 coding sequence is TGTGCCAGCAGTTTAGGGCGACGGAGCACAAATACGCAGTATTTT.

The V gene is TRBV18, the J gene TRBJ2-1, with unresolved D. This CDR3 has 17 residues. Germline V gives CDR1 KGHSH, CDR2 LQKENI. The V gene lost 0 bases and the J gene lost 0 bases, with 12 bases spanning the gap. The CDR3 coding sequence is TGTGCCAGCTCACCACCTTCGGGTGTCCCCTCCTACAATGAGCAGTTCTTC. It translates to CASSPPSGVPSYNEQFF. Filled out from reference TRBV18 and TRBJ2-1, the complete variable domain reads NAGVMQNPRHLVRRRGQEARLRCSPMKGHSHVYWYRQLPEEGLKFMVYLQKENIIDESGMPKERFSAEFPKEGPSILRIQQVVRGDSAAYFCASSPPSGVPSYNEQFFGPGTRLTVL.

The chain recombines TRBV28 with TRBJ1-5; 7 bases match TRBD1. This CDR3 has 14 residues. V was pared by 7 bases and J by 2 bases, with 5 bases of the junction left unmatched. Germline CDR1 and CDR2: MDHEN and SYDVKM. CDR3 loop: CASKEGAGNQPQHF. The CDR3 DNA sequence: TGTGCCAGCAAGGAGGGGGCAGGCAATCAGCCCCAGCATTTT.

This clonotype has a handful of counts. The CDR3 loop is CSARDRVEQYF. CDR3 DNA: TGCAGTGCCCGCGACAGGGTCGAGCAGTACTTC. This chain uses TRBV20-1 with TRBJ2-7; 7 bases line up with TRBD1. This CDR3 is built from 11 residues. Germline values: CDR1 DFQATT, CDR2 SNEGSKA (reference sequence). J gave up 6 bases and V 6 bases, and 5 bases lay outside the gene matches.

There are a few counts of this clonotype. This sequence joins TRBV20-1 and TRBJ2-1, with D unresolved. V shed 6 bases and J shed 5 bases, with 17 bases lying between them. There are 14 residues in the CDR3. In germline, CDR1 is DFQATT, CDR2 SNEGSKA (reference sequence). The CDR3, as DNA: TGCAGTGCAGGGAAACAATCGAAAAACAATGAGCAGTTCTTC. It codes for CSAGKQSKNNEQFF.

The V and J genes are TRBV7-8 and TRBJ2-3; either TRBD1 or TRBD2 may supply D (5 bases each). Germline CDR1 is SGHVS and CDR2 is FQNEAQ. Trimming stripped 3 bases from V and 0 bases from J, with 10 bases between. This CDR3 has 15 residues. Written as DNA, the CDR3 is TGTGCCAGCAGCTTTTTACGGGACAGCACAGATACGCAGTATTTT. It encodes CASSFLRDSTDTQYF.

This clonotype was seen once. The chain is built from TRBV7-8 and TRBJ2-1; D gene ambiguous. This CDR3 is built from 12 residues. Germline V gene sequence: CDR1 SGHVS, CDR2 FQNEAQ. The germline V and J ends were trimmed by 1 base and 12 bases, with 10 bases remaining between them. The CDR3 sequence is CASSLGSVGQFF. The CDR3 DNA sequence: TGTGCCAGCAGCTTAGGTAGTGTAGGGCAGTTCTTC. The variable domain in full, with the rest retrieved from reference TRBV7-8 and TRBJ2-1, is GAGVSQSPRYKVAKRGQDVALRCDPISGHVSLFWYQQALGQGPEFLTYFQNEAQLDKSGLPSDRFFAERPEGSVSTLKIQRTQQEDSAVYLCASSLGSVGQFFGPGTRLTVL.

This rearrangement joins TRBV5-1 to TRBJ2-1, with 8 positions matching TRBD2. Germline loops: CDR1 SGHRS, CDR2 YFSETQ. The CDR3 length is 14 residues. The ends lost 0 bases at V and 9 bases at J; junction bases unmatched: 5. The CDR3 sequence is CASSLELADGEQFF. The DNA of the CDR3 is TGCGCCAGCAGCTTGGAACTAGCGGACGGTGAGCAGTTCTTC.

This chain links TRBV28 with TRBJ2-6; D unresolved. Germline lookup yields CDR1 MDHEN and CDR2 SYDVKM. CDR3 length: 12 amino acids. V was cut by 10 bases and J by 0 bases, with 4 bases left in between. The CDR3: CANCSGANVLTF. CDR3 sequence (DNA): TGTGCCAACTGCTCTGGGGCCAACGTCCTGACTTTC.

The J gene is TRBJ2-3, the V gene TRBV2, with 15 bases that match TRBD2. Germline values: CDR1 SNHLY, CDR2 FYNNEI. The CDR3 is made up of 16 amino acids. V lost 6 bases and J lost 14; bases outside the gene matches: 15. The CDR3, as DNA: TGTGCCAGCAGCGCCGGGACTAGCGGGAGGCACAGATACGCGTATTTT. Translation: CASSAGTSGRHRYAYF.

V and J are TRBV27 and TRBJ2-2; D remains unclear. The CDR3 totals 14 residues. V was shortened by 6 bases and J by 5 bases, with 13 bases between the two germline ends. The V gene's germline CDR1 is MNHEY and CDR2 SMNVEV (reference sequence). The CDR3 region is CASSLRSGTGELFF. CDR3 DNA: TGTGCCAGCAGCCTAAGGTCGGGTACCGGGGAGCTGTTTTTT.

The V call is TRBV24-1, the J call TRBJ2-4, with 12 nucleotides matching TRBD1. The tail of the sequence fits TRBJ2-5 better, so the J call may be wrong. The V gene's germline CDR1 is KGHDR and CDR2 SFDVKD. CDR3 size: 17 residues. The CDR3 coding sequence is TGTGCCACCAGTGATTATAGGGACAGGGGGCAGGGGGAGACCCAGTACTTC. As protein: CATSDYRDRGQGETQYF.

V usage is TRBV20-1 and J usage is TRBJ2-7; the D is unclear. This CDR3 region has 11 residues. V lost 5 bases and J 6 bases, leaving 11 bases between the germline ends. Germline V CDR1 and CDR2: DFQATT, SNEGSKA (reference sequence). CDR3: CSASKLGEQYF. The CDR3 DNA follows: TGCAGTGCTTCGAAGCTGGGCGAGCAGTACTTC.

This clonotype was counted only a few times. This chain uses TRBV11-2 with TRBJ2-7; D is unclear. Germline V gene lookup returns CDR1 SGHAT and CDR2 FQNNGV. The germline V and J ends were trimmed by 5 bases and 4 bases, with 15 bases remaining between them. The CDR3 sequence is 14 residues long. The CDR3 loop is CASSRPTGVYEQYF. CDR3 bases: TGTGCCAGCAGCCGCCCAACTGGTGTATACGAGCAGTACTTC. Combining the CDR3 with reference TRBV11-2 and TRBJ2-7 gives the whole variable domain EAGVAQSPRYKIIEKRQSVAFWCNPISGHATLYWYQQILGQGPKLLIQFQNNGVVDDSQLPKDRFSAERLKGVDSTLKIQPAKLEDSAVYLCASSRPTGVYEQYFGPGTRLTVT.

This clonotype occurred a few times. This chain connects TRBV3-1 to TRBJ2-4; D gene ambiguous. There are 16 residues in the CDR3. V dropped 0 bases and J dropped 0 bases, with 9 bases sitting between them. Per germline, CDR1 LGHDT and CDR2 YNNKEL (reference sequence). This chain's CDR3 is CASSQDNRLAKNIQYF. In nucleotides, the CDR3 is TGTGCCAGCAGCCAAGATAACAGACTAGCCAAAAACATTCAGTACTTC. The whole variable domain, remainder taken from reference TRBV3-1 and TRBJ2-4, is DTAVSQTPKYLVTQMGNDKSIKCEQNLGHDTMYWYKQDSKKFLKIMFSYNNKELIINETVPNRFSPKSPDKAHLNLHINSLELGDSAVYFCASSQDNRLAKNIQYFGAGTRLSVL.

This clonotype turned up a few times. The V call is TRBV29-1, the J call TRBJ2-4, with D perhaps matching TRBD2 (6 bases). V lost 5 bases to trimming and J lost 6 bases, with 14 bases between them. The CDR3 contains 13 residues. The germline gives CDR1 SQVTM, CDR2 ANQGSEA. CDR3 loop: CSVQEGSGNIQYF. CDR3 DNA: TGCAGCGTTCAGGAGGGGTCGGGAAACATTCAGTACTTC.

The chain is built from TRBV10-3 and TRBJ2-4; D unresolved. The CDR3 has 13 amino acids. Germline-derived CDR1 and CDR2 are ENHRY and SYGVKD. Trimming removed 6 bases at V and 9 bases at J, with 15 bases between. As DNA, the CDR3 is TGTGCCATCAGCCCCGGTGGCGACACCATTCAGTACTTC. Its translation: CAISPGGDTIQYF.

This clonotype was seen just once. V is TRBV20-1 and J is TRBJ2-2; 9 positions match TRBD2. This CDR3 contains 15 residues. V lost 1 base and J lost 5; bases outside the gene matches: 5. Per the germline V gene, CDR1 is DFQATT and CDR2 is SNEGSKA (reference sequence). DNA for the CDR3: TGCAGTGCTAGAGTGCTAGCGGGACGGACCGGGGAGCTGTTTTTT. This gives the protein CSARVLAGRTGELFF.

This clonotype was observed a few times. The CDR3: CASSVTSGSGTDTQYF. The CDR3 DNA follows: TGTGCCAGCAGCGTGACTAGCGGGAGTGGAACAGATACGCAGTATTTT. The J gene is TRBJ2-3, the V gene TRBV7-2, with 12 bases aligning to TRBD2. The germline V gene encodes CDR1 SGHTA and CDR2 FQGNSA. Losses at the gene ends were 5 bases for V and 3 bases for J; bases not matched to a gene: 6. The CDR3 has 16 amino acids.

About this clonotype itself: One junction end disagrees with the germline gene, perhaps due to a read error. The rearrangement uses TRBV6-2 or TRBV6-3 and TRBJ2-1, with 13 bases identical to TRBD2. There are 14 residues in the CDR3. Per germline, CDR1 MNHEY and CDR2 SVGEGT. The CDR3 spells CASSGLAGVAEQFF. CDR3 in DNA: TGTGCCAGTAGCGGACTAGCGGGAGTTGCTGAGCAGTTCTTT.

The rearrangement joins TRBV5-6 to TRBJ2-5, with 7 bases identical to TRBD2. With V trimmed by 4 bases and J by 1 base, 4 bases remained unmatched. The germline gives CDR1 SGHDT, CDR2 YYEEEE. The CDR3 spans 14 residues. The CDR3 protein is CASSIGTIQETQYF. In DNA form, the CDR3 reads TGTGCCAGCAGCATCGGGACTATCCAAGAGACCCAGTACTTC.

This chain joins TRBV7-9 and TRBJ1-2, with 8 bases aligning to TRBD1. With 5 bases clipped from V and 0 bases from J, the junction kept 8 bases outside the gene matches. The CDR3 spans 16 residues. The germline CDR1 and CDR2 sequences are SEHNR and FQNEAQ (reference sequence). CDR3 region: CASSTNRGNSNYGYTF. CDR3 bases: TGTGCCAGCAGCACGAACAGGGGGAACTCTAACTATGGCTACACCTTC. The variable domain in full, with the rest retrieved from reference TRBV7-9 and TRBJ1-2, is DTGVSQNPRHKITKRGQNVTFRCDPISEHNRLYWYRQTLGQGPEFLTYFQNEAQLEKSRLLSDRFSAERPKGSFSTLEIQRTEQGDSAMYLCASSTNRGNSNYGYTFGSGTRLTVV.

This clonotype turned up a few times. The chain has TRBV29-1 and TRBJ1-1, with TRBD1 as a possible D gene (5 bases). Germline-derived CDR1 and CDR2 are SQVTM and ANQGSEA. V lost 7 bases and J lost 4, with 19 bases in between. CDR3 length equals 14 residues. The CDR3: CSAFTRGTGTEAFF. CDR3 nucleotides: TGCAGCGCCTTTACCCGGGGGACGGGCACTGAAGCTTTCTTT.

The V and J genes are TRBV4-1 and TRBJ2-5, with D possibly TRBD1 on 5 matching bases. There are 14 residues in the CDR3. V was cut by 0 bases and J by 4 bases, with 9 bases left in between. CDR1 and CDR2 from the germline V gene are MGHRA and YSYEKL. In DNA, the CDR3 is TGCGCCAGCAGCCAAGATTTGCAGGGAGAGACCCAGTACTTC. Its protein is CASSQDLQGETQYF.